This T cell receptor beta chain was identified in a study of spatial heterogeneity in lung cancer. The time point here: sample taken at primary tumor resection. Tumor, nontumor lung or frozen PBMC supplied whole RNA that was sequenced unsorted. Each TCR cDNA molecule bore a unique molecular identifier. A single record per CDR3 protein comes from TCRdb applying MiXCR to the 5' RACE reads. Of tens of thousands of distinct CDR3 sequences detected, roughly 5.5% appear once; the ten largest clones hold more than 25%. In this sample, this clonotype turned up many times. The V gene lost 0 bases and the J gene lost 4 bases, with 5 bases spanning the gap. The germline gives CDR1 SGDLS, CDR2 YYNGEE. The CDR3 covers 13 residues.

Sequences were derived from PBMCs, sampled at surgery. The TCR comes from a female donor with early-stage non-small cell lung cancer. The J gene is TRBJ1-5, the V gene TRBV9; D gene unclear. The CDR3 DNA sequence: TGTGCCAGCAGCGTAGACCCAAATCAGCCCCAGCATTTT. This codes for CASSVDPNQPQHF.